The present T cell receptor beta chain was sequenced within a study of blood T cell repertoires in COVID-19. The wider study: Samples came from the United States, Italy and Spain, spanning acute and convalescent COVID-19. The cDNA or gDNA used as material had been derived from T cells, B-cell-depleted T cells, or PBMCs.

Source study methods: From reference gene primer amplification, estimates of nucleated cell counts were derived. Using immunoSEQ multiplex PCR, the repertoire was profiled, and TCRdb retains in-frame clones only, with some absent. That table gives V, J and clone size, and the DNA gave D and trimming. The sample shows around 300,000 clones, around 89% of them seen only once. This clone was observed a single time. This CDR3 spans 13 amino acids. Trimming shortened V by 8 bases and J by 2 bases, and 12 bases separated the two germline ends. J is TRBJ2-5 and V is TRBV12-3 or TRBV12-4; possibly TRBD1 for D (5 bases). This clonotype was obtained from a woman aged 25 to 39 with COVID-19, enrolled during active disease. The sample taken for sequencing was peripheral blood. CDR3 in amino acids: CASGSQGQETQYF. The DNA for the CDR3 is TGTGCCAGCGGATCCCAGGGACAAGAGACCCAGTACTTC.